A single sample gave rise to the 8 T cell receptor beta chains below, sequenced in a study of breast tumors, draining lymph nodes, adjacent tissues. TCRdb re-called the multiplex PCR reads through MiXCR, storing one row per CDR3 protein. The data show some 120,000 distinct CDR3 sequences, with nearly 20% seen just once and under 4.5% held by the top ten. Samples came from axillary lymph nodes draining the breast cancer. The sample comprised axillary lymph node tissue. The receptor set was obtained from a female donor with breast cancer. Some clones in this sample may be carry-over from other donors' samples.

This clonotype was counted at least ten times. This chain joins TRBV20-1 and TRBJ1-3, with 7 positions matching TRBD1. CDR3 length: 14 amino acids. Germline CDR1 DFQATT, CDR2 SNEGSKA (reference sequence). J gave up 3 bases and V 5 bases, and 7 bases lay outside the gene matches. CDR3: CSAATQGGGNTIYF. The CDR3 DNA sequence: TGCAGTGCTGCGACTCAGGGGGGTGGAAACACCATATATTTT.

With respect to this clonotype: This may arise from a read error, as a much more abundant clone is one base away. The gene calls are TRBV6-1 and TRBJ1-4; possible D gene TRBD1, 5 bases. Trimming removed 6 bases at V and 8 bases at J, with 16 bases between. Germline CDR1 reads MNHNS; CDR2 reads SASEGT. The CDR3 totals 14 residues. This CDR3 reads CASSTQGGKEKLFF. The DNA of the CDR3 is TGTGCCAGCAGCACTCAGGGAGGAAAGGAAAAACTGTTTTTT.

This clonotype was detected many times. V gene TRBV19 combines with J gene TRBJ2-1; TRBD2 matches 9 bases. Germline V gives CDR1 LNHDA, CDR2 SQIVND (reference sequence). The CDR3 runs to 17 residues. V trimming: 4 bases; J trimming: 7 bases; junction bases outside the gene matches: 14. DNA of the CDR3: TGTGCCAGTAGTAACGCTTGGGGAGCGGGGGGAGGGAATGAGCAGTTCTTC. Its protein product is CASSNAWGAGGGNEQFF.

Within the sample, this clonotype is medium-sized. This sequence joins TRBV2 and TRBJ2-7; TRBD2 agrees at 9 bases. Germline CDR1 is SNHLY and CDR2 is FYNNEI. The CDR3 runs 16 residues. J was trimmed by 6 bases and V by 6 bases; bases with no gene match: 15. The CDR3 here is CASSARSLAGRAEQYF. The CDR3, as DNA: TGTGCCAGCAGCGCACGGAGCCTAGCGGGAAGAGCCGAGCAGTACTTC.

This clonotype was counted ten times or more. The rearrangement joins TRBV5-4 to TRBJ2-1; D ambiguous. Germline CDR1 SGHNT, CDR2 YYREEE (reference sequence). The CDR3 is 13 residues long. V was cut by 3 bases and J by 6 bases, with 10 bases left in between. In DNA, the CDR3 is TGTGCCAGCAGCTCTATTAAGGGCAATGAGCAGTTCTTC. This encodes CASSSIKGNEQFF. The whole variable domain, remainder taken from reference TRBV5-4 and TRBJ2-1, is ETGVTQSPTHLIKTRGQQVTLRCSSQSGHNTVSWYQQALGQGPQFIFQYYREEENGRGNFPPRFSGLQFPNYSSELNVNALELDDSALYLCASSSIKGNEQFFGPGTRLTVL.

This clonotype was counted between two and nine times. CDR3 loop: CASRDLGGEQFF. As DNA, the CDR3 is TGTGCCAGCAGGGACCTGGGGGGGGAGCAGTTCTTC. V gene TRBV6-1 combines with J gene TRBJ2-1, with 7 bases identical to TRBD2. This CDR3 region has 12 residues. Germline lookup yields CDR1 MNHNS and CDR2 SASEGT. Trimming took 6 bases from V and 10 from J; bases not matched to a gene: 6.

This clonotype was recorded only once. A much bigger clone sits one base away, suggesting this may be a read error. The genes are TRBV9 and TRBJ2-2; D unclear. The V end was cut by 0 bases, the J end by 1 base, with 7 bases between. CDR1 SGDLS and CDR2 YYNGEE come from the germline V gene. The CDR3 contains 15 residues. CDR3 loop: CASSVGLMNTGELFF. The CDR3 DNA reads as TGTGCCAGCAGCGTAGGACTGATGAACACCGGGGAGCTGTTTTTT.

This clonotype was seen only a few times. The V call is TRBV12-3 or TRBV12-4, the J call TRBJ1-1; D is possibly TRBD1 (5 bases). CDR3 size: 15 residues. Trimming took 6 bases from V and 0 from J, leaving 14 bases between them. CDR3 DNA sequence: TGTGCCAGCAGGGCTAGGGGCGGGATGAACACTGAAGCTTTCTTT. It yields the protein CASRARGGMNTEAFF.